The subject of this entry is one T cell receptor (beta chain). The antigen remains undetermined. V was cut by 3 bases and J by 5 bases, with 16 bases left in between. There are 16 residues in the CDR3. Germline V gene data show CDR1 as SEHNR and CDR2 as FQNEAQ (reference sequence). According to the study, TCR beta libraries were built with iRepertoire HTBI primers and CDR3-region Arm-PCR. TCRdb reprocessed the multiplex PCR reads with MiXCR, giving one entry per CDR3 protein. The data contain almost 350,000 distinct CDR3 sequences, 20% of them singletons. The data were obtained in a study of regulatory T cells in long-lasting Graves disease. Documented time point: persistent/refractory GD, antithyroid drugs over 5 years with positive TRAb. With RNA extracted from PBMCs as input, the TCR library was made. Whole-study findings and limits: Newly diagnosed Graves' patients exceeded persistent ones in TCR diversity.

This specimen was peripheral blood mononuclear cells (PBMCs), taken when the disease was refractory, from a patient treated with antithyroid drugs. The V call is TRBV7-9, the J call TRBJ2-2; TRBD1 or TRBD2 may be the D gene (5 bases each). This TCR was sampled from a female donor with Graves disease. In nucleotides, the CDR3 is TGTGCCAGCAGCTTCCTTGTCGGGGCCGGTACCGGGGAGCTGTTTTTT. Its translation is CASSFLVGAGTGELFF.